Shown below are 27 T cell receptor beta chains from a single sample sequenced in a study of human T cells and chemical hapten exposure. Time point noted: patch test 3, about 24 weeks after DPC sensitization. As to treatment: therapeutic diphenylcyclopropenone sensitization with weekly scalp DPC. Using its own MiXCR run on the RACE reads, TCRdb lists one record per CDR3 protein. The data show 80,000 to 100,000 distinct CDR3 sequences, 25% to 35% seen once. The sample in question was whole blood, obtained in connection with sensitization to the hapten diphenylcyclopropenone (DPC). The origin of the receptors is a middle-aged man with alopecia areata. Some clones in this sample may be carry-over from other donors' samples.

The chain recombines TRBV28 with TRBJ2-7, with D maybe TRBD1 (6 bases). CDR1 and CDR2 from the germline V gene are MDHEN and SYDVKM. The CDR3 spans 14 residues. V lost 5 bases to trimming and J lost 1 base, with 12 bases between them. CDR3 amino acids: CASSSLQGSYEQYF. The CDR3 DNA follows: TGTGCCAGCAGTAGTCTTCAGGGGTCCTACGAGCAGTACTTC.

This clonotype was found a few times. This chain uses TRBV11-1 with TRBJ2-3, with a tentative D call TRBD2 (6 bases). The germline gives CDR1 SGHAT, CDR2 FQDESV (reference sequence). Deletions cut 1 base from V and 5 bases from J, with 10 bases between. The CDR3 is made up of 14 amino acids. The DNA for the CDR3 is TGTGCCAGCAGCTTAGGGGCCGGGGGAGATACGCAGTATTTT. As protein: CASSLGAGGDTQYF.

This clonotype was seen a few times. CDR3 region: CSARDRLLPYSNQPQHF. CDR3 sequence (DNA): TGCAGTGCTAGAGATCGGTTGCTCCCTTATAGCAATCAGCCCCAGCATTTT. The chain carries TRBV20-1 and TRBJ1-5; D call uncertain. V was pared by 0 bases and J by 0 bases, with 15 bases between. The germline CDR1 and CDR2 sequences are DFQATT and SNEGSKA (reference sequence). CDR3 length: 17 residues.

V usage is TRBV7-8 and J usage is TRBJ2-5; D is perhaps TRBD1 (6 bases). CDR1 SGHVS and CDR2 FQNEAQ come from the germline V gene. Trimming left V 2 bases short and J 5 bases short, with 9 bases between. The CDR3 runs to 13 residues. CDR3 sequence reads: CASSLHRDETQYF. For the CDR3, the DNA is TGTGCCAGCAGCTTACACAGGGACGAGACCCAGTACTTC.

This clonotype was counted a few times. The rearrangement joins TRBV18 to TRBJ2-3; the D is unclear. The CDR3 extends over 15 amino acids. CDR1 and CDR2 (germline): KGHSH, LQKENI. Trimming took 1 base from V and 0 from J, leaving 8 bases between them. The DNA for the CDR3 is TGTGCCAGCTCACCACAAGGCTCTAGCACAGATACGCAGTATTTT. It encodes CASSPQGSSTDTQYF.

In its sample, this clonotype was seen a few times. V is TRBV5-1 and J is TRBJ1-6; weak D call: TRBD1 (5 bases). The CDR3 loop spans 15 amino acids. CDR1 and CDR2 from the germline V gene are SGHRS and YFSETQ. V gave up 5 bases and J gave up 4 bases, with 13 bases separating them. This CDR3 is CASRPDSAYNSPLHF. CDR3 sequence (DNA): TGCGCCAGCAGACCCGACAGCGCTTATAATTCACCCCTCCACTTT.

The V and J genes are TRBV28 and TRBJ2-3; 12 bases align to TRBD2. The CDR3 sequence is 17 residues long. J lost 2 bases, V lost 5 bases, and 8 bases had no gene match. CDR1 is MDHEN and CDR2 is SYDVKM in the germline V gene. The CDR3 is CASSPSGTSGFTDTQYF. As DNA, the CDR3 is TGTGCCAGCAGTCCATCTGGGACTAGCGGGTTCACAGATACGCAGTATTTT. The full variable domain, completed using reference TRBV28 and TRBJ2-3, is DVKVTQSSRYLVKRTGEKVFLECVQDMDHENMFWYRQDPGLGLRLIYFSYDVKMKEKGDIPEGYSVSREKKERFSLILESASTNQTSMYLCASSPSGTSGFTDTQYFGPGTRLTVL.

V usage is TRBV7-2 and J usage is TRBJ1-2; a weak D match, TRBD1 (6 bases). V dropped 1 base and J dropped 3 bases, with 12 bases sitting between them. The germline V gene encodes CDR1 SGHTA and CDR2 FQGNSA. The CDR3 sequence is 15 residues long. The CDR3 DNA reads as TGTGCCAGCAGCTTAGGACAGGACCCGCACTATGGCTACACCTTC. Protein: CASSLGQDPHYGYTF.

This clonotype turned up a few times. This sequence joins TRBV12-3 or TRBV12-4 and TRBJ2-6; 13 bases align to TRBD2. The CDR3 extends over 18 amino acids. Unmatched junction bases numbered 7, after V lost 6 bases and J lost 2 bases. The DNA of the CDR3 is TGTGCCAGCAGCTGGACTAGCGGGAGATCGGCTGGGGCCAACGTCCTGACTTTC. It yields the protein CASSWTSGRSAGANVLTF.

This clonotype was seen a single time. V gene TRBV5-6 combines with J gene TRBJ1-5; D not resolved. The CDR3 extends over 15 amino acids. The germline V gene encodes CDR1 SGHDT and CDR2 YYEEEE. V was pared by 0 bases and J by 0 bases, with 7 bases between. This CDR3 is CASSLGFSSNQPQHF. CDR3 bases: TGTGCCAGCAGCTTGGGATTTAGTAGCAATCAGCCCCAGCATTTT.

The chain couples TRBV29-1 to TRBJ2-1; 7 bases are a match to TRBD1. V dropped 6 bases and J dropped 0; count of bases not matched to a gene: 14. Germline CDR1 and CDR2: SQVTM and ANQGSEA. The CDR3 has 17 residues. The CDR3 reads CSVDLRGQPSSYNEQFF. As DNA, the CDR3 is TGCAGCGTCGATCTCAGGGGACAGCCTTCCTCCTACAATGAGCAGTTCTTC.

This clonotype appeared a few times. This sequence joins TRBV7-6 and TRBJ2-1; unclear D gene. There are 16 residues in the CDR3. Germline CDR1 and CDR2: SGHVS and FNYEAQ. Trimming cost V 1 base and J 0 bases, with 10 bases left between them. CDR3 sequence reads: CASSLGLGYSYNEQFF. The CDR3 DNA sequence: TGTGCCAGCAGCTTAGGACTTGGATACTCCTACAATGAGCAGTTCTTC. The full variable domain, completed using reference TRBV7-6 and TRBJ2-1, is GAGVSQSPRYKVTKRGQDVALRCDPISGHVSLYWYRQALGQGPEFLTYFNYEAQQDKSGLPNDRFSAERPEGSISTLTIQRTEQRDSAMYRCASSLGLGYSYNEQFFGPGTRLTVL.

This chain connects TRBV10-3 to TRBJ1-6, with TRBD1 identical over 7 bases. V shed 5 bases, J shed 7 bases, and the junction held 5 bases outside the gene matches. The germline gives CDR1 ENHRY, CDR2 SYGVKD. The CDR3 sequence is 14 residues long. The CDR3: CAISSGTENSPLHF. In nucleotides, the CDR3 is TGTGCCATCAGTTCCGGGACAGAAAATTCACCCCTCCACTTT.

J is TRBJ2-1 and V is TRBV5-1; 10 bases are a match to TRBD2. Looked up from germline, CDR1 is SGHRS and CDR2 is YFSETQ. V lost 4 bases to trimming and J lost 8 bases; unmatched junction nucleotides: 18. This CDR3 is built from 18 residues. The DNA of the CDR3 is TGCGCCAGCAGCGCTCCCCGTGGAGCGGGAGGGCCTGAGGATGAGCAGTTCTTC. The encoded protein is CASSAPRGAGGPEDEQFF.

The chain recombines TRBV29-1 with TRBJ2-3; 7 bases align to TRBD2. V lost 4 bases, J lost 6 bases, and 13 bases stayed unmatched. Germline CDR1 and CDR2: SQVTM and ANQGSEA. This CDR3 spans 15 amino acids. CDR3: CSVVISSGSRDTQYF. The CDR3 DNA is TGCAGCGTTGTTATCTCTAGCGGTAGTCGGGATACGCAGTATTTT.

This clonotype was recorded a few times. The genes are TRBV20-1 and TRBJ2-7, with 11 bases aligning to TRBD1. In germline, CDR1 is DFQATT, CDR2 SNEGSKA (reference sequence). The CDR3 covers 13 residues. V lost 5 bases to trimming and J lost 4 bases; unmatched junction nucleotides: 4. CDR3 in amino acids: CSAPGQGDYEQYF. The CDR3 nucleotides are TGCAGTGCTCCGGGACAGGGGGATTACGAGCAGTACTTC.

This sequence joins TRBV6-5 and TRBJ2-1; D may match TRBD1 or TRBD2 (5 bases each). Germline loops: CDR1 MNHEY, CDR2 SVGAGI. V lost 4 bases to trimming and J lost 0 bases, with 16 bases between them. The CDR3 runs to 17 residues. DNA of the CDR3: TGTGCCAGCAGTTCTGGGGGACGGTCGAACTCCTACAATGAGCAGTTCTTC. Translated: CASSSGGRSNSYNEQFF.

The chain uses TRBV5-6 and TRBJ2-2; D is uncertain. The germline V gene encodes CDR1 SGHDT and CDR2 YYEEEE. Trimming took 1 base from V and 6 from J, leaving 13 bases between them. This CDR3 spans 15 amino acids. The CDR3 DNA sequence: TGTGCCAGCAGCTTGAAGAGCAACTGGCCCGGGGAGCTGTTTTTT. Translating it yields CASSLKSNWPGELFF.

The chain is built from TRBV5-5 and TRBJ1-5; no clear D. V lost 0 bases and J 6 bases, leaving 7 bases between the germline ends. The CDR3 totals 13 residues. Germline V CDR1 and CDR2: SGHKS, YYEKEE (reference sequence). CDR3 sequence: CASSLGESQPQHF. Written as DNA, the CDR3 is TGTGCCAGCAGCTTGGGGGAGAGTCAGCCCCAGCATTTT.

This clonotype has more than one count but fewer than ten. The V gene is TRBV7-7, the J gene TRBJ2-3, with D perhaps given as TRBD1 or TRBD2 (5 bases each). This CDR3 is 15 amino acids long. Germline CDR1 reads SSHAT; CDR2 reads FNYEAQ (reference sequence). V lost 5 bases and J lost 6, with 18 bases in between. Written as DNA, the CDR3 is TGTGCCAGCAGCCACGGGACCACAGAAGGGGATACGCAGTATTTT. It codes for CASSHGTTEGDTQYF. Together with reference TRBV7-7 and TRBJ2-3, the CDR3 gives the full variable domain: GAGVSQSPRYKVTKRGQDVTLRCDPISSHATLYWYQQALGQGPEFLTYFNYEAQPDKSGLPSDRFSAERPEGSISTLTIQRTEQRDSAMYRCASSHGTTEGDTQYFGPGTRLTVL.

This clonotype occurred a few times. The V gene is TRBV13, the J gene TRBJ2-5; D possibly corresponds to TRBD1 (6 bases). The CDR3 has 15 amino acids. Trimming took off 2 bases at V and 5 bases at J, with 15 bases between the two ends. Germline CDR1 and CDR2: PRHDT and FYEKMQ (reference sequence). The CDR3: CASSLIGRGPETQYF. The CDR3 bases are TGTGCCAGCAGCTTAATTGGCAGGGGCCCGGAGACCCAGTACTTC.

The V and J genes are TRBV20-1 and TRBJ2-7; D may be TRBD1 (5 bases). The CDR3 is 13 residues long. Germline lookup yields CDR1 DFQATT and CDR2 SNEGSKA (reference sequence). V was cut by 6 bases and J by 3 bases, with 15 bases left in between. CDR3 protein: CSAPRSGFYEQYF. CDR3 in DNA: TGCAGTGCCCCTCGATCAGGGTTCTACGAGCAGTACTTC.

A few counts support this clonotype. This chain uses TRBV28 with TRBJ2-7, with a tentative D call TRBD1 (5 bases). V lost 4 bases and J lost 4, with 8 bases in between. Germline CDR1 MDHEN, CDR2 SYDVKM. This CDR3 has 12 amino acids. The CDR3 nucleotides read TGTGCCAGCAGTTACGACAGTTACGAGCAGTACTTC. Amino acids: CASSYDSYEQYF.

CDR3 in amino acids: CASSRGDTGSYEQYF. CDR3 DNA: TGCGCCAGCAGCCGAGGGGACACCGGGTCCTACGAGCAGTACTTC. This chain uses TRBV4-3 with TRBJ2-7; the D gene is possibly TRBD1 (6 bases). Germline V gene data show CDR1 as LGHNA and CDR2 as YSLEER. The CDR3 has 15 amino acids. Trimming removed 4 bases from V and 1 base from J, with 14 bases in between.

This clonotype came up a few times. The V gene is TRBV5-5, the J gene TRBJ1-3; tentatively, D is TRBD1 (5 bases). The V gene lost 2 bases and the J gene lost 2 bases, with 11 bases spanning the gap. The CDR3 spans 15 residues. The germline CDR1 and CDR2 sequences are SGHKS and YYEKEE (reference sequence). The CDR3 DNA is TGTGCCAGCAGCTTACTGGGAGGGGCTGGAAACACCATATATTTT. Translating gives CASSLLGGAGNTIYF.

This chain links TRBV28 with TRBJ1-1; TRBD1 is a possible D gene (5 bases). V lost 6 bases and J lost 4, with 15 bases in between. The CDR3 spans 14 residues. Germline assignment: CDR1 MDHEN and CDR2 SYDVKM. The CDR3 spells CASRSARGVTEAFF. In nucleotides, the CDR3 is TGTGCCAGCAGAAGTGCACGGGGGGTCACTGAAGCTTTCTTT.

The genes are TRBV5-1 and TRBJ1-4; TRBD1 might be the D (5 bases). CDR1 and CDR2 (germline): SGHRS, YFSETQ. This CDR3 contains 14 residues. Deletions cut 4 bases from V and 2 bases from J, with 9 bases between. CDR3 nucleotide sequence: TGCGCCAGCAGCGGCGGGACCACTAATGAAAAACTGTTTTTT. Translation: CASSGGTTNEKLFF. The full variable domain, in which reference TRBV5-1 and TRBJ1-4 provide the parts outside the CDR3, is KAGVTQTPRYLIKTRGQQVTLSCSPISGHRSVSWYQQTPGQGLQFLFEYFSETQRNKGNFPGRFSGRQFSNSRSEMNVSTLELGDSALYLCASSGGTTNEKLFFGSGTQLSVL.